This T cell receptor beta chain was captured by sequencing in a study of T cell responses to AZD1222 COVID-19 vaccine. Study-level points and caveats: Only after the peak T cell response were repertoires sampled. Most donors were white British, females outnumbered males, and clonal diversity was possibly underestimated.

Concerning this clone: Its specificity is not known.

Produced via immunoSEQ multiplex PCR; TCRdb's table is partial and in-frame only. The sample carries some 97,000 clones, approximately 90% recorded once. The sequenced sample was peripheral blood, obtained on day 0 of AZD1222 vaccination. This TCR came from an adult in good health.

CDR3 protein: CASSPDRAAYNSPLHF. CDR3 DNA sequence: TGTGCCAGCAGCCCGGACAGGGCGGCCTATAATTCACCCCTCCACTTT. The rearrangement uses TRBV5-6 and TRBJ1-6; 8 bases are a match to TRBD1. The V and J ends lost 4 bases and 2 bases, in that order; junction bases with no gene match: 5. This CDR3 is built from 16 residues. Germline lookup yields CDR1 SGHDT and CDR2 YYEEEE.